Following are 9 T cell receptor beta chains from one sample sequenced in a study of blood T cell repertoires in COVID-19 (dated by TCRdb to the early 2020s). Library prep was done by the immunoSEQ multiplex PCR assay. TCRdb took over this immuneACCESS table, retaining in-frame rearrangements with V and J assigned. Such tables are incomplete; in checked studies, under half of the missing clones stem from an unresolved V gene, and the remainder is unexplained. This sample gives about 190,000 clones in total; less than 90% of them show up just once. The ten biggest clones cover around 6.5% of the sample. The sequenced sample consisted of peripheral blood. The receptors were gathered from a woman in her thirties or forties with acute or convalescent COVID-19.

CDR3 residues: CASSYRQGARGNTIYF. CDR3 in DNA: TGTGCCAGCAGTTATCGACAGGGGGCGCGAGGAAACACCATATATTTT. J is TRBJ1-3 and V is TRBV6-5; 10 nucleotides align to TRBD1. The germline CDR1 and CDR2 sequences are MNHEY and SVGAGI. V trimming: 3 bases; J trimming: 4 bases; junction bases outside the gene matches: 6. This CDR3 has 16 residues.

The J gene is TRBJ2-2, the V gene TRBV3-1 (or the pseudogene TRBV3-2), with a tentative D call TRBD1 (6 bases). CDR1 LGHDT and CDR2 YNNKEL come from the germline V gene (reference sequence). V was cut by 4 bases and J by 1 base, with 13 bases left in between. The CDR3 has 16 amino acids. CDR3 nucleotide sequence: TGTGCCAGCAGCCTGTCGGGACACATGAACACCGGGGAGCTGTTTTTT. Protein product: CASSLSGHMNTGELFF.

The V call is TRBV28, the J call TRBJ2-7; the match to TRBD2 covers 11 bases. Trimming took 5 bases from V and 1 from J; bases not matched to a gene: 7. The CDR3 contains 16 residues. In germline, CDR1 is MDHEN, CDR2 SYDVKM. The CDR3 nucleotides read TGTGCCAGCAGTCCACTAGCGGGAGTCACGTCCTACGAGCAGTACTTC. It translates to CASSPLAGVTSYEQYF.

V and J are TRBV3-1 (or the pseudogene TRBV3-2) and TRBJ2-7; D gene uncertain. This CDR3 has 13 residues. Germline loops: CDR1 LGHDT, CDR2 YNNKEL (reference sequence). V was shortened by 5 bases and J by 1 base, with 9 bases between the two germline ends. The CDR3 coding sequence is TGTGCCAGCAGCGCCCACTCGTCCTACGAGCAGTACTTC. This sequence encodes CASSAHSSYEQYF.

This clone came up once. V usage is TRBV28 and J usage is TRBJ1-2; D gene unclear. Trimming left V 6 bases short and J 8 bases short, with 25 bases between. The CDR3 sequence is 16 residues long. Germline V gene sequence: CDR1 MDHEN, CDR2 SYDVKM. The CDR3 coding sequence is TGTGCCAGCAGGCCGCGGGATGGCCTACGAGCGGGGGGCTACACCTTC. Translating it yields CASRPRDGLRAGGYTF.

This sequence joins TRBV28 and TRBJ1-2; TRBD1 aligns across 7 bases. V was clipped by 5 bases and J by 4 bases; unmatched bases: 10. The CDR3 runs 15 residues. Germline-derived CDR1 and CDR2 are MDHEN and SYDVKM. As DNA, the CDR3 is TGTGCCAGCAGTCTCCCCCCGGGACAGATCTATGGCTACACCTTC. Its protein product is CASSLPPGQIYGYTF.

The chain is built from TRBV7-8 and TRBJ2-5; 11 bases are shared with TRBD1. Losses at the gene ends were 5 bases for V and 5 bases for J; bases not matched to a gene: 10. CDR1 is SGHVS and CDR2 is FQNEAQ in the germline V gene. The CDR3 spans 16 residues. The CDR3 coding sequence is TGTGCCAGCAGCCCCGGCGGGGACAGGGGGTGGGAGACCCAGTACTTC. Protein product: CASSPGGDRGWETQYF.

The table lists this clone with a count of one. This specimen includes other DNA sequences encoding the same CDR3. CDR3 sequence reads: CASSQGGGGGAFQETQYF. The CDR3 nucleotides are TGTGCCAGCAGCCAAGGAGGGGGCGGGGGGGCTTTCCAAGAGACCCAGTACTTC. The genes are TRBV4-2 and TRBJ2-5; the match to TRBD2 covers 9 bases. CDR1 and CDR2 (germline): LGHNA, YNFKEQ. This CDR3 is 18 amino acids long. V dropped 1 base and J dropped 1; count of bases not matched to a gene: 10.

Turning to this clone: Other DNA sequences in this specimen translate into the identical CDR3. The genes are TRBV9 and TRBJ2-7; weak D call: TRBD2 (6 bases). This CDR3 is built from 13 residues. Germline CDR1 and CDR2: SGDLS and YYNGEE. The germline V and J ends were trimmed by 2 bases and 6 bases, with 12 bases remaining between them. The CDR3 bases are TGTGCCAGCAGCGTCGGGGGTCTAGGCGAGCAGTACTTC. Translated, it gives CASSVGGLGEQYF.